The 25 T cell receptor beta chains below all came from one sample that was sequenced in a study of cytomegalovirus exposure and HLA in healthy donors. The PCR was carried out with 60 Vbeta primers and 13 Jbeta primers. The method was immunoSEQ multiplex PCR; TCRdb's version includes in-frame clones alone and lacks a portion of them. The table has roughly 120,000 clones, roughly 76% seen once; the top ten hold under 15%. The sample comprised PBMCs. All receptors come from a woman aged 60-75 years in good health and CMV-seropositive.

The genes are TRBV19 and TRBJ1-2; 7 nucleotides agree with TRBD1. Germline V CDR1 and CDR2: LNHDA, SQIVND (reference sequence). Trimming at V came to 8 bases and at J to 1 base, leaving 10 bases not matched to a gene. This CDR3 spans 15 amino acids. DNA for the CDR3: TGTGCCAGTCTTCGCCCGGGACAGTATAACTATGGCTACACCTTC. The encoded protein is CASLRPGQYNYGYTF.

V usage is TRBV7-3 and J usage is TRBJ1-1; possibly TRBD1 for D (6 bases). Germline-derived CDR1 and CDR2 are SGHTA and FQGTGA. V was cut by 3 bases and J by 1 base, with 12 bases left in between. The CDR3 is 15 amino acids. The CDR3 DNA follows: TGTGCCAGCAGCTTTGGGGGCGGACGGAACACTGAAGCTTTCTTT. It specifies CASSFGGGRNTEAFF.

The genes are TRBV2 and TRBJ2-2; no definite D call. Trimming took 7 bases from V and 1 from J, leaving 4 bases between them. Germline CDR1 SNHLY, CDR2 FYNNEI. This CDR3 is 12 amino acids long. The CDR3 sequence is CASMRNTGELFF. The CDR3 nucleotides read TGTGCCAGCATGCGGAACACCGGGGAGCTGTTTTTT.

J is TRBJ1-2 and V is TRBV15, with 12 bases fitting TRBD1. V shed 3 bases and J 4 bases; nucleotides not matched to a gene: 3. The CDR3 covers 15 residues. Germline V gene sequence: CDR1 LNHNV, CDR2 YYDKDF (reference sequence). CDR3 residues: CATSRGTGGFYGYTF. Here the CDR3 DNA reads TGTGCCACCAGCAGGGGGACAGGGGGCTTCTATGGCTACACCTTC.

V gene TRBV19 combines with J gene TRBJ2-1, with D unresolved. This CDR3 is 13 amino acids long. V lost 3 bases and J lost 7, with 10 bases in between. CDR1 and CDR2 (germline): LNHDA, SQIVND (reference sequence). This CDR3 is CASSIPDGNEQFF. The CDR3 DNA follows: TGTGCCAGTAGTATCCCAGACGGGAATGAGCAGTTCTTC.

CDR3 nucleotide sequence: TGTGCCAGCGGGGGACTAGCGGAAGGCACCGGGGAGCTGTTTTTT. Its protein is CASGGLAEGTGELFF. The chain recombines TRBV6-5 with TRBJ2-2, with 11 positions matching TRBD2. The CDR3 length is 15 residues. The germline CDR1 and CDR2 sequences are MNHEY and SVGAGI. The ends lost 8 bases at V and 4 bases at J; junction bases unmatched: 6.

This clone was found a few times. The chain combines TRBV7-3 with TRBJ2-1; a possible D gene is TRBD2 (5 bases). V lost 4 bases and J 12 bases, leaving 16 bases between the germline ends. The CDR3 is made up of 13 amino acids. Germline CDR1 SGHTA, CDR2 FQGTGA. For the CDR3, the DNA is TGTGCCAGCAGCTCCCTTGACCCGGGGTGGCAGTTCTTC. This encodes CASSSLDPGWQFF.

This clone has only one observation. The chain combines TRBV19 with TRBJ2-7, with 9 bases matching TRBD1. Germline values: CDR1 LNHDA, CDR2 SQIVND (reference sequence). With V trimmed by 7 bases and J by 2 bases, 9 bases remained unmatched. CDR3 length: 15 amino acids. CDR3 loop: CASTSGGTGPYEQYF. DNA for the CDR3: TGTGCCAGTACCTCTGGAGGGACAGGGCCCTACGAGCAGTACTTC.

This chain joins TRBV10-3 and TRBJ2-7, with TRBD1 matching over 9 bases. J was trimmed by 3 bases and V by 2 bases; bases with no gene match: 8. CDR1 and CDR2 from the germline V gene are ENHRY and SYGVKD. The CDR3 contains 16 residues. The CDR3 DNA follows: TGTGCCATCAGTGAGGTGGGGACAGGGAGGGACTACGAGCAGTACTTC. Translating gives CAISEVGTGRDYEQYF.

The rearrangement links TRBV15 to TRBJ2-7; 7 positions agree with TRBD2. The CDR3 has 15 amino acids. V was pared by 0 bases and J by 0 bases, with 2 bases of the junction left unmatched. Looked up from germline, CDR1 is LNHNV and CDR2 is YYDKDF (reference sequence). The CDR3 loop reads CATSREREGSYEQYF. CDR3 DNA sequence: TGTGCCACCAGCAGAGAGAGGGAGGGCTCCTACGAGCAGTACTTC.

The V and J genes are TRBV5-1 and TRBJ2-1, with 10 bases aligning to TRBD1. Germline CDR1 SGHRS, CDR2 YFSETQ. J gave up 9 bases and V 0 bases, and 9 bases lay outside the gene matches. This CDR3 region has 16 residues. CDR3 nucleotide sequence: TGCGCCAGCAGCTTGGCTGACAGGGGGCATGGCGGTGAGCAGTTCTTC. Encoded protein: CASSLADRGHGGEQFF.

The V call is TRBV27, the J call TRBJ2-7, with D possibly TRBD1 on 6 matching bases. Germline V CDR1 and CDR2: MNHEY, SMNVEV (reference sequence). Trimming removed 3 bases at V and 3 bases at J, with 9 bases between. The CDR3 consists of 13 residues. The CDR3 protein is CASSFARGYEQYF. In DNA form, the CDR3 reads TGTGCCAGCAGTTTCGCCAGGGGCTACGAGCAGTACTTC.

The gene calls are TRBV5-8 and TRBJ2-5, with D tentatively TRBD1 (5 bases). The CDR3 has 14 amino acids. Germline assignment: CDR1 SGHTS and CDR2 YDEGEE. V dropped 4 bases and J dropped 5 bases, with 15 bases sitting between them. The chain's CDR3 is CASSARVGQETQYF. The CDR3 DNA reads TGTGCCAGCAGCGCCAGGGTTGGGCAGGAGACCCAGTACTTC.

The chain combines TRBV27 with TRBJ2-3; possibly TRBD1 for D (6 bases). In germline, CDR1 is MNHEY, CDR2 SMNVEV (reference sequence). This CDR3 comprises 19 residues. V lost 3 bases and J lost 4, with 26 bases in between. The CDR3 coding sequence is TGTGCCAGCAGTTTGGGGGCCGGCCCCGGGGAAATCTTCCCAGATACGCAGTATTTT. Protein product: CASSLGAGPGEIFPDTQYF.

This clone was detected only once. The V gene is TRBV19, the J gene TRBJ2-7, with D perhaps TRBD1 (5 bases). CDR1 LNHDA and CDR2 SQIVND come from the germline V gene (reference sequence). V was shortened by 3 bases and J by 2 bases, with 14 bases between the two germline ends. There are 15 residues in the CDR3. CDR3 sequence reads: CASSISGHLPYEQYF. In nucleotides, the CDR3 is TGTGCCAGTAGTATTTCAGGACATCTACCCTACGAGCAGTACTTC.

Only a few counts were recorded for this clone. The chain recombines TRBV6-5 with TRBJ1-4, with D maybe TRBD1 (5 bases). This CDR3 has 11 amino acids. Germline CDR1 is MNHEY and CDR2 is SVGAGI. V was trimmed by 5 bases and J by 14 bases, leaving 12 bases between them. The CDR3 sequence is CASSPQGWLFF. In DNA form, the CDR3 reads TGTGCCAGCAGTCCCCAGGGATGGCTGTTTTTT.

The chain has TRBV5-4 and TRBJ2-5, with D possibly matching TRBD2 (5 bases). Germline CDR1 is SGHNT and CDR2 is YYREEE (reference sequence). The CDR3 totals 12 residues. Trimming removed 4 bases at V and 5 bases at J, with 9 bases between. The CDR3 region has the DNA TGTGCCAGCAGCCCCCCGGGGGAGACCCAGTACTTC. This gives the protein CASSPPGETQYF.

In DNA, the CDR3 is TGTGCCAGCAGCTTACCAGACAGAGAGCAGTACTTC. As protein: CASSLPDREQYF. The chain has TRBV5-4 and TRBJ2-7; TRBD1 might be the D (5 bases). The CDR3 is made up of 12 amino acids. Between the trimmed V and J ends, which lost 2 bases and 7 bases, there was a span of 10 bases. Germline V CDR1 and CDR2: SGHNT, YYREEE (reference sequence).

V usage is TRBV30 and J usage is TRBJ2-1; D is uncertain. This CDR3 contains 13 residues. Per germline, CDR1 GTSNPN and CDR2 SVGIG (reference sequence). Trimming left V 7 bases short and J 1 base short, with 11 bases between. The CDR3 nucleotides are TGTGCCTACTGTTCGTCATCCTACAATGAGCAGTTCTTC. Translation gives CAYCSSSYNEQFF.

The chain employs TRBV4-2 and TRBJ1-2, with a possible D match to TRBD1 (5 bases). The length of the CDR3 is 13 residues. Germline assignment: CDR1 LGHNA and CDR2 YNFKEQ. V shed 2 bases and J shed 2 bases, with 6 bases lying between them. Written as DNA, the CDR3 is TGTGCCAGCAGCCAACCAGGGAACTATGGCTACACCTTC. This encodes CASSQPGNYGYTF.

The V call is TRBV4-2, the J call TRBJ2-1; 15 positions agree with TRBD2. J gave up 8 bases and V 3 bases, and 8 bases lay outside the gene matches. The CDR3 runs to 17 residues. Per the germline V gene, CDR1 is LGHNA and CDR2 is YNFKEQ. The chain's CDR3 is CASSQGLAGGPIHEQFF. DNA of the CDR3: TGTGCCAGCAGCCAGGGACTAGCGGGAGGTCCTATCCATGAGCAGTTCTTC.

This sequence joins TRBV7-3 and TRBJ1-1, with D possibly TRBD1 on 5 matching bases. From germline, CDR1 is SGHTA and CDR2 FQGTGA. This CDR3 comprises 13 residues. Trimming stripped 5 bases from V and 4 bases from J, with 11 bases between. The DNA for the CDR3 is TGTGCCAGCAGCACATCGACAGTCACTGAAGCTTTCTTT. Translation: CASSTSTVTEAFF.

This sequence joins TRBV6-4 and TRBJ2-1; tentative D call: TRBD2 (6 bases). The CDR3 totals 14 residues. V lost 0 bases and J lost 3, with 6 bases in between. Looked up from germline, CDR1 is MRHNA and CDR2 is SNTAGT. CDR3 coding DNA: TGTGCCAGCAGTGACTCGACTAGCTACAATGAGCAGTTCTTC. It encodes CASSDSTSYNEQFF.

The rearrangement uses TRBV21-1 and TRBJ2-7; TRBD1 is the table's D call and was not checked against the DNA. TRBV21-1 is labeled a pseudogene. CDR3 length: 20 residues. As DNA, the CDR3 is TGTGCCAGTCTCCTGAAAGGTAGGACAGGGGACCAACCGGGGTCCTACGAGCAGTACTTC. The encoded protein is CASLLKGRTGDQPGSYEQYF.

The V call is TRBV19, the J call TRBJ2-5; D may be TRBD2 (6 bases). V shed 5 bases and J shed 1 base, with 17 bases lying between them. The CDR3 is 16 amino acids. The V gene's germline CDR1 is LNHDA and CDR2 SQIVND (reference sequence). In nucleotides, the CDR3 is TGTGCCAGTAGTTTTCAGCGGAGGGGCCTCCAAGAGACCCAGTACTTC. This translates into CASSFQRRGLQETQYF. Based on the CDR3 plus reference TRBV19 and TRBJ2-5, the full variable domain is DGGITQSPKYLFRKEGQNVTLSCEQNLNHDAMYWYRQDPGQGLRLIYYSQIVNDFQKGDIAEGYSVSREKKESFPLTVTSAQKNPTAFYLCASSFQRRGLQETQYFGPGTRLLVL.